These T cell receptor beta chains were read from a single sample in a study of T-cell memory formation after mild COVID-19. TCRdb used MiXCR to reprocess the 5' RACE reads, holding one entry per CDR3 protein. This table has 500,000 to 600,000 distinct CDR3 sequences, over 15% appearing once. The sequencing input was PBMCs or a T cell subset sorted from them (not recorded which). The receptors shown here come from an adult woman who had mild COVID-19 (a few samples of this study predate the infection). Cell type and time point are not known. Each CDR3 is given with its conserved first and last residue. A D gene is named only where the DNA matches it firmly. Some rows mark clone size as missing; the rest say once, few, many or name a class of expanded clone.

TRBV20-1	-	-	TRBJ1-1	CSAPEGRTEAFF	TGCAGTGCCCCGGAGGGGCGCACTGAAGCTTTCTTT
TRBV5-1	TRBD1	-	TRBJ2-7	CASSVSGQAGGEQYF	TGCGCCAGCAGTGTATCGGGACAGGCGGGTGGCGAGCAGTACTTC
TRBV19	-	-	TRBJ2-3	CASSTGRASDTQYF	TGTGCCAGTAGTACCGGACGAGCGTCAGATACGCAGTATTTT
TRBV5-8	-	-	TRBJ1-1	CASSTRGWTEAFF	TGTGCCAGCAGCACAAGGGGGTGGACTGAAGCTTTCTTT
TRBV29-1	-	-	TRBJ2-7	CSVEASTGGFGEQYF	TGCAGCGTTGAAGCCTCGACAGGAGGGTTCGGCGAGCAGTACTTC
TRBV29-1	TRBD2	many	TRBJ2-7	CSVVRGGSYEQYF	TGCAGCGTTGTGCGGGGGGGCTCCTACGAGCAGTACTTC
TRBV5-1	-	-	TRBJ2-5	CASSLESGETQYF	TGCGCCAGCAGCCTGGAATCCGGCGAGACCCAGTACTTC
TRBV20-1	TRBD1	few	TRBJ1-5	CSAGPGGAYYSNQPQHF	TGCAGTGCTGGCCCAGGGGGCGCGTATTATAGCAATCAGCCCCAGCATTTT
TRBV4-3	TRBD2	few	TRBJ2-7	CASSQEARGLAGRYEQYF	TGCGCCAGCAGCCAAGAGGCCCGGGGACTAGCGGGAAGGTACGAGCAGTACTTC
TRBV11-2	TRBD2	-	TRBJ2-3	CASSFRLAGRLTDTQYF	TGTGCCAGCAGCTTCAGGCTAGCGGGACGTCTCACAGATACGCAGTATTTT
TRBV5-1	-	-	TRBJ1-1	CASSLDQTNTEAFF	TGCGCCAGCAGCTTGGACCAGACTAACACTGAAGCTTTCTTT
TRBV12-3/TRBV12-4	-	-	TRBJ2-2	CASRPTGTPTGELFF	TGTGCCAGCAGGCCCACCGGGACCCCGACCGGGGAGCTGTTTTTT
TRBV29-1	TRBD1	-	TRBJ1-1	CSADRGKRNTEAFF	TGCAGCGCCGACAGGGGAAAAAGGAACACTGAAGCTTTCTTT